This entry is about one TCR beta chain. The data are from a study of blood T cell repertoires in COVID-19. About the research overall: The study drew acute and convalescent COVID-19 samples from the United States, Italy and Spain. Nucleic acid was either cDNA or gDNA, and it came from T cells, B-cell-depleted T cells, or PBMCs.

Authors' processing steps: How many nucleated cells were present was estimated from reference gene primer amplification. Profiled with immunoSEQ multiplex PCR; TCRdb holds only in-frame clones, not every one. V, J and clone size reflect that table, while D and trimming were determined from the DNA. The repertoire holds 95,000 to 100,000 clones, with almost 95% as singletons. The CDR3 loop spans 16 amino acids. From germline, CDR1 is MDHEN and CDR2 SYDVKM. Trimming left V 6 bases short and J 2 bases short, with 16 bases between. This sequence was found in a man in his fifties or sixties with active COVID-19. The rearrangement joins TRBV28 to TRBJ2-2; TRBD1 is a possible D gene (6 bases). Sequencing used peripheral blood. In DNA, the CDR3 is TGTGCCAGCAGCCTACTGGGGGACATTAACACCGGGGAGCTGTTTTTT. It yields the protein CASSLLGDINTGELFF.